This TCR beta chain comes out of a study of T cell repertoires in cytomegalovirus infection. Findings and limits, study-wide: Ex vivo, HLA-C-restricted CMV-specific TCR beta clonotypes prevailed over the rest of the response.

Worth noting for this clonotype: Its matching antigen is unknown.

One entry per CDR3 protein results from TCRdb running MiXCR on the reads. The sample includes roughly 570,000 distinct CDR3 sequences, approximately 40% of them seen just once. The CDR3 totals 14 residues. Trimming cost V 5 bases and J 6 bases; bases outside gene matches: 5. Germline V CDR1 and CDR2: MNHEY, SVGEGT. The chain links TRBV6-2 or TRBV6-3 to TRBJ2-7; 12 bases are shared with TRBD2. This material consisted of cultured PBMCs, taken from culture after CMV antigen stimulation. The TCR comes from a human donor in good health (CMV status not recorded). Some clones in this sample may be carry-over from other donors' samples. In nucleotides, the CDR3 is TGTGCCAGCAGTACACGACTAGCGGGAGCCGAGCAGTACTTC. As protein: CASSTRLAGAEQYF.